This T cell receptor beta chain was observed in a study of blood T cell repertoires in COVID-19. Profiling relied on immunoSEQ multiplex PCR, and the TCRdb table lists in-frame clones only, not all of them. The table lists about 480,000 clones, roughly 90% of them singletons. The CDR3 is made up of 15 amino acids. Trimming shortened V by 0 bases and J by 2 bases, and 8 bases separated the two germline ends. From germline, CDR1 is SEHNR and CDR2 FQNEAQ (reference sequence). Participants' reported clinical history set cohort assignment. The rearrangement uses TRBV7-9 and TRBJ1-3; no firm D call. The sample was PBMCs or T cells enriched from blood (not recorded which). This clonotype was obtained from a woman aged 40 to 50 who had recovered from COVID-19. The CDR3 region is CASSLATEPGNTIYF. CDR3 nucleotides: TGTGCCAGCAGCTTAGCGACGGAGCCTGGAAACACCATATATTTT.